The rows below give T cell receptor beta chains drawn from one sample of a study of blood T cell repertoires in COVID-19. TCRdb's copy holds only in-frame clones and misses some; the assay was immunoSEQ multiplex PCR. The sample records about 100,000 clones, roughly 85% being singletons. The sample was peripheral blood. Source of these receptors: a human donor in a cohort sampled during active COVID-19. The CDR3 runs from the conserved cysteine through the conserved F or W. The D gene is left open where the match is weak. Clone size is shown for a subset of rows, as once, few, many or a class of expanded clone.

clone_size: .
d_call: TRBD2
cdr3_length: 14
v_call: TRBV7-9
j_call: TRBJ2-7
cdr3_nt: TGTGCCACCCTTGCGGGGGGGACCTCCTACGAGCAGTACTTC
cdr3_aa: CATLAGGTSYEQYF

clone_size: few
d_call: .
cdr3_length: 16
v_call: TRBV4-1
j_call: TRBJ2-2
cdr3_nt: TGCGCCAGCAGCCAAATTTTGCTAGTGACCACCGGGGAGCTGTTTTTT
cdr3_aa: CASSQILLVTTGELFF

clone_size: .
d_call: .
cdr3_length: 16
v_call: TRBV7-2
j_call: TRBJ2-1
cdr3_nt: TGTGCCAGCAGCTTAGGGTACGGGAGCTCCTACAATGAGCAGTTCTTC
cdr3_aa: CASSLGYGSSYNEQFF

clone_size: .
d_call: .
cdr3_length: 15
v_call: TRBV2
j_call: TRBJ1-3
cdr3_nt: TGTGCCATTCACAACAGGGCACGCTCTGGAAACACCATATATTTT
cdr3_aa: CAIHNRARSGNTIYF

clone_size: .
d_call: .
cdr3_length: 15
v_call: TRBV7-6
j_call: TRBJ2-5
cdr3_nt: TGTGCCAGCTCCCTGGAAGCCGGGGGAGGAGAGACCCAGTACTTC
cdr3_aa: CASSLEAGGGETQYF

clone_size: .
d_call: TRBD1
cdr3_length: 19
v_call: TRBV7-6
j_call: TRBJ2-1
cdr3_nt: TGTGCCAGCAGCTTAGGGCCCCCTGACAGGGTTGGGCGTTTCAATGAGCAGTTCTTC
cdr3_aa: CASSLGPPDRVGRFNEQFF

clone_size: once
d_call: .
cdr3_length: 13
v_call: TRBV3-1/TRBV3-2
j_call: TRBJ1-2
cdr3_nt: TGTGCCAGCAGCCCAAGGGGAAGTTATGGCTACACCTTC
cdr3_aa: CASSPRGSYGYTF

clone_size: .
d_call: TRBD2
cdr3_length: 15
v_call: TRBV3-1/TRBV3-2
j_call: TRBJ2-1
cdr3_nt: TGTGCCAGCAGCCAGGGACTAGCGGACGACAATGAGCAGTTCTTC
cdr3_aa: CASSQGLADDNEQFF

clone_size: .
d_call: TRBD2
cdr3_length: 16
v_call: TRBV5-1
j_call: TRBJ2-2
cdr3_nt: TGCGCCAGCAGCTTGGGAGCGGGGGGGCTCACCGGGGAGCTGTTTTTT
cdr3_aa: CASSLGAGGLTGELFF

clone_size: .
d_call: .
cdr3_length: 14
v_call: TRBV3-1/TRBV3-2
j_call: TRBJ2-2
cdr3_nt: TGTGCCAGCAGCCCTCAGGGGAACACCGGGGAGCTGTTTTTT
cdr3_aa: CASSPQGNTGELFF

clone_size: .
d_call: .
cdr3_length: 16
v_call: TRBV5-1
j_call: TRBJ2-5
cdr3_nt: TGCGCCAGCAGCTTGATGCTAGGGGGGGCCGGAGAGACCCAGTACTTC
cdr3_aa: CASSLMLGGAGETQYF

clone_size: few
d_call: .
cdr3_length: 15
v_call: TRBV7-8
j_call: TRBJ2-7
cdr3_nt: TGTGCCAGCAGCTTCAGGGGTTCTCTGCGCTACGAGCAGTACTTC
cdr3_aa: CASSFRGSLRYEQYF

clone_size: few
d_call: TRBD1
cdr3_length: 13
v_call: TRBV2
j_call: TRBJ2-7
cdr3_nt: TGTGCCGGAACCGGGACAGGGATGCGCGAGCAGTACTTC
cdr3_aa: CAGTGTGMREQYF

clone_size: once
d_call: TRBD2
cdr3_length: 15
v_call: TRBV10-1
j_call: TRBJ2-5
cdr3_nt: TGCGCCAGCAGCACAATAGCGGGAGGGCCAGAGACCCAGTACTTC
cdr3_aa: CASSTIAGGPETQYF

clone_size: .
d_call: TRBD1
cdr3_length: 15
v_call: TRBV5-1
j_call: TRBJ2-1
cdr3_nt: TGCGCCAGCAGCTTATCAGGGGACAGGATCAATGAGCAGTTCTTC
cdr3_aa: CASSLSGDRINEQFF

clone_size: .
d_call: .
cdr3_length: 14
v_call: TRBV2
j_call: TRBJ1-4
cdr3_nt: TGTGCCAGCCCCCGCAGGGGCCCTTGGGAAAAACTGTTTTTT
cdr3_aa: CASPRRGPWEKLFF

clone_size: .
d_call: .
cdr3_length: 14
v_call: TRBV30
j_call: TRBJ1-1
cdr3_nt: TGTGCCTGGAGCCGACCTGGAGGGAACACTGAAGCTTTCTTT
cdr3_aa: CAWSRPGGNTEAFF

clone_size: .
d_call: TRBD1
cdr3_length: 14
v_call: TRBV6-1
j_call: TRBJ1-6
cdr3_nt: TGTGCCAGCAGGGAAGGACAGGAGTATTCACCCCTCCACTTT
cdr3_aa: CASREGQEYSPLHF

clone_size: .
d_call: .
cdr3_length: 13
v_call: TRBV28
j_call: TRBJ1-5
cdr3_nt: TGTGCCAGCAGGGACACGAGCAATCAGCCCCAGCATTTT
cdr3_aa: CASRDTSNQPQHF

clone_size: .
d_call: TRBD1
cdr3_length: 14
v_call: TRBV7-2
j_call: TRBJ2-5
cdr3_nt: TGTGCCAGCAGCTCAAGGACAGGGTCGGAGACCCAGTACTTC
cdr3_aa: CASSSRTGSETQYF

clone_size: few
d_call: TRBD2
cdr3_length: 16
v_call: TRBV11-2
j_call: TRBJ2-1
cdr3_nt: TGTGCCAGCAGCACGTCTACTAGCGGGGGGGCGAATGAGCAGTTCTTC
cdr3_aa: CASSTSTSGGANEQFF

clone_size: .
d_call: TRBD1
cdr3_length: 15
v_call: TRBV19
j_call: TRBJ1-4
cdr3_nt: TGTGCCAGTAGTATTCAAAGGGGGCGCGGTGAAAAACTGTTTTTT
cdr3_aa: CASSIQRGRGEKLFF

clone_size: .
d_call: TRBD2
cdr3_length: 15
v_call: TRBV5-4
j_call: TRBJ2-1
cdr3_nt: TGTGCCAGCAGCTTGGTACTAGCGGGAGTCGGTGAGCAGTTCTTC
cdr3_aa: CASSLVLAGVGEQFF

clone_size: .
d_call: TRBD1
cdr3_length: 15
v_call: TRBV2
j_call: TRBJ2-1
cdr3_nt: TGTGCCAGCAGTGAAAACAGGGGGACCTACAATGAGCAGTTCTTC
cdr3_aa: CASSENRGTYNEQFF

clone_size: .
d_call: .
cdr3_length: 16
v_call: TRBV10-1
j_call: TRBJ2-4
cdr3_nt: TGCGCCAGCAGTGTTCGGCGGATCCTAGCCAAAAACATTCAGTACTTC
cdr3_aa: CASSVRRILAKNIQYF

clone_size: .
d_call: TRBD2
cdr3_length: 12
v_call: TRBV28
j_call: TRBJ2-1
cdr3_nt: TGTGCCAGCAGCGGGGGGAGAAATGAGCAGTTCTTC
cdr3_aa: CASSGGRNEQFF

clone_size: few
d_call: TRBD1
cdr3_length: 15
v_call: TRBV11-2
j_call: TRBJ1-6
cdr3_nt: TGTGCCAGCAGCAAATCGGGACAGTGGAATTCACCCCTCCACTTT
cdr3_aa: CASSKSGQWNSPLHF

clone_size: once
d_call: TRBD1
cdr3_length: 16
v_call: TRBV15
j_call: TRBJ2-1
cdr3_nt: TGTGCCACCAGCAGAGAGGCGGGGACAGGGGGCTCTGAGCAGTTCTTC
cdr3_aa: CATSREAGTGGSEQFF

clone_size: .
d_call: TRBD2
cdr3_length: 16
v_call: TRBV5-1
j_call: TRBJ2-1
cdr3_nt: TGCGCCAGCAGCTTGACGACTAGCGGGGGCAACAATGAGCAGTTCTTC
cdr3_aa: CASSLTTSGGNNEQFF

clone_size: .
d_call: TRBD2
cdr3_length: 15
v_call: TRBV11-2
j_call: TRBJ2-3
cdr3_nt: TGTGCCAGCAGCTTTCGACTAGCGGACACAGATACGCAGTATTTT
cdr3_aa: CASSFRLADTDTQYF

clone_size: .
d_call: TRBD2
cdr3_length: 17
v_call: TRBV5-1
j_call: TRBJ2-3
cdr3_nt: TGCGCCAGCAGCTTGTTGGCAACTAGCGGCAGCACAGATACGCAGTATTTT
cdr3_aa: CASSLLATSGSTDTQYF

clone_size: few
d_call: TRBD1
cdr3_length: 16
v_call: TRBV3-1/TRBV3-2
j_call: TRBJ2-5
cdr3_nt: TGTGCCAGCAGCCAGAGGGACAGGGGGCGTTTGGAGACCCAGTACTTC
cdr3_aa: CASSQRDRGRLETQYF

clone_size: .
d_call: .
cdr3_length: 16
v_call: TRBV5-4
j_call: TRBJ1-1
cdr3_nt: TGTGCCAGCAGCTCAGGATTATGGAGCGGGGACACTGAAGCTTTCTTT
cdr3_aa: CASSSGLWSGDTEAFF

clone_size: .
d_call: TRBD2
cdr3_length: 15
v_call: TRBV9
j_call: TRBJ2-5
cdr3_nt: TGTGCCAGCAGCGTTTCTAGCGGGGCATTGGAGACCCAGTACTTC
cdr3_aa: CASSVSSGALETQYF

clone_size: .
d_call: .
cdr3_length: 14
v_call: TRBV6-6
j_call: TRBJ1-5
cdr3_nt: TGTGCCAGCAGTCGGGGGGGTAATAATCAGCCCCAGCATTTT
cdr3_aa: CASSRGGNNQPQHF

clone_size: .
d_call: .
cdr3_length: 15
v_call: TRBV7-9
j_call: TRBJ2-2
cdr3_nt: TGTGCCAGCGGGTCAGGGCTGGTTGTGACCGGGGAGCTGTTTTTT
cdr3_aa: CASGSGLVVTGELFF

clone_size: .
d_call: TRBD2
cdr3_length: 20
v_call: TRBV24-1
j_call: TRBJ2-3
cdr3_nt: TGTGCCACCAGTGACCCCGGGACTAGCGGGGGCCTAGGGGGCACAGATACGCAGTATTTT
cdr3_aa: CATSDPGTSGGLGGTDTQYF

clone_size: .
d_call: TRBD1
cdr3_length: 14
v_call: TRBV7-6
j_call: TRBJ2-2
cdr3_nt: TGTGCCAGCAGCCAAGGGACAGGTCCCGGGGAGCTGTTTTTT
cdr3_aa: CASSQGTGPGELFF

clone_size: .
d_call: TRBD2
cdr3_length: 20
v_call: TRBV7-8
j_call: TRBJ2-3
cdr3_nt: TGTGCCAGCAGCCCTAAGATCACCGGGACTAGCGGGAGAAACACAGATACGCAGTATTTT
cdr3_aa: CASSPKITGTSGRNTDTQYF

clone_size: .
d_call: .
cdr3_length: 15
v_call: TRBV28
j_call: TRBJ1-1
cdr3_nt: TGTGCCAGCAGTCCCCCCACGGGAGTAAACACTGAAGCTTTCTTT
cdr3_aa: CASSPPTGVNTEAFF

clone_size: .
d_call: .
cdr3_length: 14
v_call: TRBV5-1
j_call: TRBJ2-5
cdr3_nt: TGCGCCAGCTCCCCGGGACTTAGACAAGAGACCCAGTACTTC
cdr3_aa: CASSPGLRQETQYF

clone_size: .
d_call: TRBD1
cdr3_length: 15
v_call: TRBV28
j_call: TRBJ2-7
cdr3_nt: TGTGCCAGCAGTTCGCGGGACAGGGGGCTCTACGAGCAGTACTTC
cdr3_aa: CASSSRDRGLYEQYF

clone_size: .
d_call: TRBD1
cdr3_length: 13
v_call: TRBV12-3/TRBV12-4
j_call: TRBJ1-5
cdr3_nt: TGTGCCAGCGGGGGACAGGGCGGTCAGCCCCAGCATTTT
cdr3_aa: CASGGQGGQPQHF